Presented here are 4 T cell receptor beta chains from one specimen sequenced in a study of shared clonotypes between healthy human individuals. TCRdb's table, derived via immunoSEQ multiplex PCR, lists solely in-frame clones and lacks some. The top ten clones hold nearly 0.065% of a sample with 400,000 to 600,000 clones, about 96% of them seen once. The specimen was naive CD4+ T cells sorted from blood. Documented subset: CD45RA+ positively selected. All receptors come from a young woman in good health.

The chain couples TRBV2 to TRBJ2-7; 13 nucleotides align to TRBD2. V shed 6 bases, J shed 7 bases, and the junction held 6 bases outside the gene matches. The CDR3 totals 14 residues. The germline V gene has CDR1 SNHLY and CDR2 FYNNEI. The CDR3 sequence: CASRGLAGAQEQYF. CDR3 bases: TGTGCCAGCAGAGGACTAGCGGGAGCTCAGGAGCAGTACTTC. Variable domain in full (rest from reference TRBV2 and TRBJ2-7): EPEVTQTPSHQVTQMGQEVILRCVPISNHLYFYWYRQILGQKVEFLVSFYNNEISEKSEIFDDQFSVERPDGSNFTLKIRSTKLEDSAMYFCASRGLAGAQEQYFGPGTRLTVT.

This clone was seen a single time. Other DNA sequences in this sample translate to the same CDR3. The V call is TRBV5-1, the J call TRBJ2-3; D gene uncertain. The germline gives CDR1 SGHRS, CDR2 YFSETQ. V was clipped by 4 bases and J by 0 bases, with 3 bases between them. The CDR3 length is 12 residues. The CDR3 DNA follows: TGCGCCAGCAGCCTAAGCACAGATACGCAGTATTTT. Its translation is CASSLSTDTQYF.

The J gene is TRBJ1-4, the V gene TRBV15; D remains ambiguous. Germline V lookup: CDR1 LNHNV, CDR2 YYDKDF (reference sequence). CDR3 length: 15 residues. V was clipped by 3 bases and J by 0 bases, with 8 bases between them. The CDR3 reads CATSSGLTTNEKLFF. The DNA of the CDR3 is TGTGCCACCAGCAGTGGGCTCACAACTAATGAAAAACTGTTTTTT.

This CDR3 reads CASSSGDEQFF. Written as DNA, the CDR3 is TGTGCCAGCAGCTCCGGAGATGAGCAGTTCTTC. The chain has TRBV7-9 and TRBJ2-1; no definite D call. The V gene lost 4 bases and the J gene lost 8 bases, with 6 bases spanning the gap. The CDR3 extends over 11 amino acids. Germline CDR1 and CDR2: SEHNR and FQNEAQ (reference sequence).